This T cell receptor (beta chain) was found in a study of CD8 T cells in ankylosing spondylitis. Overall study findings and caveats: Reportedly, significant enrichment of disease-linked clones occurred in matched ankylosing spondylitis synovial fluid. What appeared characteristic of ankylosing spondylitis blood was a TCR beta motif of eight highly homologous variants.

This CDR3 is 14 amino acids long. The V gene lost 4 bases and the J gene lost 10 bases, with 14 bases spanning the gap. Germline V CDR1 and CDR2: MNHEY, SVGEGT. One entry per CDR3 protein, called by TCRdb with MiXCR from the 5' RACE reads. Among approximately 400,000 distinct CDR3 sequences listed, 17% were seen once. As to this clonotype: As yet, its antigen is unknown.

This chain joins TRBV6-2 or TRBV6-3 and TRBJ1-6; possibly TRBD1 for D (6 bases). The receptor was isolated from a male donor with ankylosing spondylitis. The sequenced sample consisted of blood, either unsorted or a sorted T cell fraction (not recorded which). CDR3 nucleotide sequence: TGTGCCAGCAGTTCGTCTCAGGGGTGGTCACCCCTCCACTTT. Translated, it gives CASSSSQGWSPLHF.